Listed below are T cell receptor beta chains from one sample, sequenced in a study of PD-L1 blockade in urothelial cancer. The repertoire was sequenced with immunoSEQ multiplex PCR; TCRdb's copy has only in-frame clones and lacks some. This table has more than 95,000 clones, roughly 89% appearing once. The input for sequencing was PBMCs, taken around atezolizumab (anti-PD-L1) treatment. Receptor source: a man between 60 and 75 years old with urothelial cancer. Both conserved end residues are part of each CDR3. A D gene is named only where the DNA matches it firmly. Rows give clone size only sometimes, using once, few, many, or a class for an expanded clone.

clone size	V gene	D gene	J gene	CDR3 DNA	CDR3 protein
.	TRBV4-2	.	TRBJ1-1	TGTGCCAGCAGCCAAGGGGGACTGGGGGTTTCTGAAGCTTTCTTT	CASSQGGLGVSEAFF
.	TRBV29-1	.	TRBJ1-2	TGCAGCGTTGAAGATTGGGGGGAAAAGAATGGCTACACCTTC	CSVEDWGEKNGYTF
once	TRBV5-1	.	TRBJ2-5	TGCGCCAGCAGCTTGGCTGCGGGACCTACCCAAGAGACCCAGTACTTC	CASSLAAGPTQETQYF
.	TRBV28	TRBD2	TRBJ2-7	TGTGCCAGCAGTTCGGGGGGGCCCTACGAGCAGTACTTC	CASSSGGPYEQYF
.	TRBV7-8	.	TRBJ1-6	TGTGCCAGCAGCGTCCACAGGGATTCCTATAATTCACCCCTCCACTTT	CASSVHRDSYNSPLHF
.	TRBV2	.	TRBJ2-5	TGTGCCAGCATCCAGGGTGGAGAGACCCAGTACTTC	CASIQGGETQYF
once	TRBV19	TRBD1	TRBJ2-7	TGTGCCAGTAGTATCTCAGGACAGGGGGACGAGCAGTACTTC	CASSISGQGDEQYF
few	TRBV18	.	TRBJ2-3	TGTGCCAGCTCACCAGACAGTGGCACAGATACGCAGTATTTT	CASSPDSGTDTQYF
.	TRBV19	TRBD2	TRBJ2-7	TGTGCCAGTAGTATGGGGGGCGGACTAGCGATGCTGTACTTC	CASSMGGGLAMLYF
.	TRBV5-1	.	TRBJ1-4	TGCGCCAGCAACGACGGCCGACAGCCGGAGGGGAAACTGTTTTTT	CASNDGRQPEGKLFF
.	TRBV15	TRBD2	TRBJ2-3	TGTGCCACCTCGGGACTAGCGGACACAGATACGCAGTATTTT	CATSGLADTDTQYF
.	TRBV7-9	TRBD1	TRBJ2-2	TGTGCCAGCAGCTCGCCGGGACAGGGGACCGGGGAGCTGTTTTTT	CASSSPGQGTGELFF
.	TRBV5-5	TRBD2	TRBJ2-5	TGTGCCAGCAGGTGGTTGCGGGGGACCCAAGAGACCCAGTACTTC	CASRWLRGTQETQYF